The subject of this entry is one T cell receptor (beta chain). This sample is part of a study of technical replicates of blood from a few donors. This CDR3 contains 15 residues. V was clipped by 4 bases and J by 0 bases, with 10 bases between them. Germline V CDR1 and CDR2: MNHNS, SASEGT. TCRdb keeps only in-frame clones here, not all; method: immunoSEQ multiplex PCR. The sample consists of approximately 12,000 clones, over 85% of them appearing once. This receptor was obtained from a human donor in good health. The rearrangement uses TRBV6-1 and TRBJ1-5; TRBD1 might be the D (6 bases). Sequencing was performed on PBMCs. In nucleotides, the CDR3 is TGTGCCAGCAGTGGGCAGGGGTTTAGCAATCAGCCCCAGCATTTT. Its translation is CASSGQGFSNQPQHF.